This T cell receptor (beta chain) is drawn from a study of cytomegalovirus exposure and HLA in healthy donors. General study results and limits: According to a subsequent analysis, TCR clusters from the first cohort were inclined to appear together in the 100 to 150 validation repertoires. The study flagged about 160 TCR beta chains as cytomegalovirus-associated.

TCRdb's table, derived via immunoSEQ multiplex PCR, lists solely in-frame clones and lacks some. The sample has under 150,000 clones, 85% to 90% seen once. Germline CDR1 reads GTSNPN; CDR2 reads SVGIG (reference sequence). The CDR3 totals 11 residues. V gave up 2 bases and J gave up 5 bases, with 6 bases separating them. To note about this clone: Its antigen is currently unknown.

This TCR derives from a woman in her late teens or twenties in good health and CMV-seropositive. The chain couples TRBV30 to TRBJ2-5, with no clear D. Specimen: PBMCs. The CDR3 sequence is CAWSFEETQYF. Here the CDR3 DNA reads TGTGCCTGGAGTTTCGAGGAGACCCAGTACTTC.